This TCR beta chain stems from a study of breast tumors, draining lymph nodes, adjacent tissues. V was pared by 4 bases and J by 4 bases, with 11 bases between. The V gene's germline CDR1 is SGHRS and CDR2 YFSETQ. The CDR3 covers 13 residues. TCRdb reprocessed the multiplex PCR reads via MiXCR and lists one record per CDR3 protein. This table has more than 7,500 distinct CDR3 sequences, nearly 75% appearing once. This clonotype originated in a female donor with breast cancer. Some clones in this sample may be carry-over from other donors' samples. The sample consisted of tumor-adjacent breast tissue. V gene TRBV5-1 combines with J gene TRBJ2-5; D tentatively fits TRBD1 or TRBD2 (5 bases each). Written as DNA, the CDR3 is TGCGCCAGCAGCCCGGTTGGGGGAGAGACCCAGTACTTC. It codes for CASSPVGGETQYF.